The 14 T cell receptor beta chains below come from one sample, sequenced in a study of T-cell memory formation after mild COVID-19. TCRdb processed the 5' RACE reads anew with MiXCR; each CDR3 protein has one entry. The sample has approximately 260,000 distinct CDR3 sequences, around 17% seen once. What was sequenced was PBMCs or a T cell subset sorted from them (not recorded which). These receptors all come from a young man who had mild COVID-19 (a few samples of this study predate the infection). Cell type and time point are not known.

This clonotype came up a few times. The genes are TRBV5-1 and TRBJ2-7; 7 nucleotides match TRBD1. The CDR3 spans 12 residues. J was trimmed by 6 bases and V by 3 bases; bases with no gene match: 3. Looked up from germline, CDR1 is SGHRS and CDR2 is YFSETQ. CDR3 residues: CASSSRDSEQYF. Here the CDR3 DNA reads TGCGCCAGCAGCTCACGGGACAGCGAGCAGTACTTC.

The chain carries TRBV27 and TRBJ2-3, with a possible D match to TRBD2 (5 bases). V was clipped by 5 bases and J by 1 base, with 13 bases between them. This CDR3 region has 15 residues. In germline, CDR1 is MNHEY, CDR2 SMNVEV (reference sequence). CDR3 bases: TGTGCCAGCAGTCCAACTAGAGACGGCACAGATACGCAGTATTTT. Amino acids: CASSPTRDGTDTQYF.

Only a few counts were recorded for this clonotype. This chain links TRBV7-8 with TRBJ2-7; unclear D gene. The CDR3 spans 15 residues. Germline V gives CDR1 SGHVS, CDR2 FQNEAQ. Trimming left V 6 bases short and J 5 bases short, with 20 bases between. The CDR3 sequence is CASRKWGSPRNEQYF. Written as DNA, the CDR3 is TGTGCCAGCAGAAAATGGGGTTCTCCTCGTAACGAGCAGTACTTC.

This clonotype was seen a handful of times. The chain recombines TRBV7-2 with TRBJ2-3, with D tentatively TRBD2 (7 bases). Germline values: CDR1 SGHTA, CDR2 FQGNSA. Trimming shortened V by 2 bases and J by 6 bases, and 12 bases separated the two germline ends. The CDR3 is 14 residues long. This chain's CDR3 is CASSLSGGWDTQYF. The CDR3 DNA sequence: TGTGCCAGCAGCTTATCGGGGGGCTGGGATACGCAGTATTTT.

This clonotype was seen more than once but under ten times. The J gene is TRBJ2-7, the V gene TRBV30, with D possibly matching TRBD1 (6 bases). In germline, CDR1 is GTSNPN, CDR2 SVGIG (reference sequence). The ends were cut back, 5 bases at V and 4 bases at J, with 12 bases in the middle. There are 12 residues in the CDR3. The CDR3 DNA follows: TGTGCCTGGGGGCAGGGGCTATACGAGCAGTACTTC. Its translation is CAWGQGLYEQYF.

The V call is TRBV12-3 or TRBV12-4, the J call TRBJ1-1, with no clear D. V was clipped by 3 bases and J by 6 bases, with 11 bases between them. The CDR3 is made up of 13 amino acids. CDR3 DNA sequence: TGTGCCAGCAGTTTTCGCCGGGGTGCTGAAGCTTTCTTT. Translated, it gives CASSFRRGAEAFF.

The chain recombines TRBV20-1 with TRBJ2-7, with TRBD1 matching 7 bases. The trim removed 3 bases at V and 7 bases at J, leaving 12 bases unmatched. Germline V gene sequence: CDR1 DFQATT, CDR2 SNEGSKA (reference sequence). CDR3 length: 14 residues. CDR3 residues: CSASPADRVGEQYV. The CDR3 nucleotides are TGCAGTGCTAGCCCCGCCGACAGGGTAGGGGAGCAGTACGTC.

The J gene is TRBJ2-6, the V gene TRBV6-5, with D unclear. V dropped 4 bases and J dropped 0 bases, with 10 bases sitting between them. The CDR3 loop spans 16 amino acids. Germline-derived CDR1 and CDR2 are MNHEY and SVGAGI. The CDR3 sequence: CASSLRPASGANVLTF. In nucleotides, the CDR3 is TGTGCCAGCAGTTTAAGACCGGCCTCTGGGGCCAACGTCCTGACTTTC.

The rearrangement uses TRBV5-1 and TRBJ2-5; D gene uncertain. CDR1 and CDR2 from the germline V gene are SGHRS and YFSETQ. Deletions cut 4 bases from V and 2 bases from J, with 12 bases between. This CDR3 contains 14 residues. The CDR3 region is CASSLIAGQETQYF. For the CDR3, the DNA is TGCGCCAGCAGCCTGATAGCAGGACAAGAGACCCAGTACTTC.

This chain connects TRBV7-6 to TRBJ1-3, with a possible D match to TRBD1 (5 bases). V lost 2 bases and J 4 bases, leaving 6 bases between the germline ends. Germline V CDR1 and CDR2: SGHVS, FNYEAQ. The CDR3 is 13 residues long. The CDR3 spells CASSLKGGNTIYF. The CDR3 bases are TGTGCCAGCAGCTTAAAGGGGGGAAACACCATATATTTT. The whole variable domain, remainder taken from reference TRBV7-6 and TRBJ1-3, is GAGVSQSPRYKVTKRGQDVALRCDPISGHVSLYWYRQALGQGPEFLTYFNYEAQQDKSGLPNDRFSAERPEGSISTLTIQRTEQRDSAMYRCASSLKGGNTIYFGEGSWLTVV.

There are a few counts of this clonotype. The chain recombines TRBV7-9 with TRBJ2-7; D remains ambiguous. From germline, CDR1 is SEHNR and CDR2 FQNEAQ (reference sequence). The V and J ends lost 3 bases and 0 bases respectively, with 9 bases between them. There are 14 residues in the CDR3. The CDR3: CASSFWALSYEQYF. CDR3 bases: TGTGCCAGCAGCTTTTGGGCCCTCTCCTACGAGCAGTACTTC.

V gene TRBV7-9 combines with J gene TRBJ2-5; D gene unclear. The V end was cut by 6 bases, the J end by 5 bases, with 13 bases between. Germline V CDR1 and CDR2: SEHNR, FQNEAQ (reference sequence). The CDR3 has 13 residues. This CDR3 reads CASRHRWLETQYF. The DNA of the CDR3 is TGTGCCAGCAGACACCGTTGGTTGGAGACCCAGTACTTC.

V usage is TRBV6-5 and J usage is TRBJ2-3; D is unresolved. Trimming left V 2 bases short and J 0 bases short, with 9 bases between. CDR3 length: 15 residues. Germline-derived CDR1 and CDR2 are MNHEY and SVGAGI. DNA of the CDR3: TGTGCCAGCAGTTACGTCTCAACTAGCACAGATACGCAGTATTTT. Its protein product is CASSYVSTSTDTQYF.

A few counts support this clonotype. The rearrangement joins TRBV10-3 to TRBJ1-1; 7 bases line up with TRBD1. Germline CDR1 and CDR2: ENHRY and SYGVKD. V lost 8 bases, J lost 4 bases, and 7 bases stayed unmatched. The length of the CDR3 is 13 residues. CDR3 DNA: TGTGCCATCGAGGGGGCGCAGGGCACTGAAGCTTTCTTT. Residues: CAIEGAQGTEAFF.